One and the same sample provided the 3 T cell receptor beta chains below, sequenced in a study of blood T cell repertoires in COVID-19. Assay: immunoSEQ multiplex PCR; the TCRdb copy retains only in-frame clones and omits some. There are 110,000 to 150,000 clones in the sample; roughly 88% occur only once, and roughly 1.9% lies in the top ten. The sample consisted of peripheral blood. The receptors originated from a man in his sixties or seventies with acute or convalescent COVID-19.

The chain combines TRBV20-1 with TRBJ2-7; no clear D. Germline CDR1 reads DFQATT; CDR2 reads SNEGSKA (reference sequence). V was pared by 2 bases and J by 3 bases, with 5 bases between. This CDR3 has 11 residues. The CDR3 region has the DNA TGCAGTGCTAGACAGTACTACGAGCAGTACTTC. Protein: CSARQYYEQYF.

V is TRBV19 and J is TRBJ2-2; TRBD1 agrees at 8 bases. Germline V gene lookup returns CDR1 LNHDA and CDR2 SQIVND (reference sequence). This CDR3 comprises 14 residues. V was clipped by 4 bases and J by 5 bases; unmatched bases: 3. Written as DNA, the CDR3 is TGTGCCAGTAGTACAGGGGGCCGGACCGGGGAGCTGTTTTTT. Amino acids: CASSTGGRTGELFF.

The rearrangement links TRBV14 to TRBJ1-3, with 7 bases matching TRBD1. This CDR3 has 14 residues. V shed 5 bases, J shed 2 bases, and the junction held 3 bases outside the gene matches. The germline V gene encodes CDR1 SGHDN and CDR2 FVKESK. DNA for the CDR3: TGTGCCAGCAGCATCGACAGGGCTGGAAACACCATATATTTT. Translated: CASSIDRAGNTIYF.